This T cell receptor beta chain is drawn from a study of PD-1 blockade in classical Hodgkin lymphoma (dated by TCRdb to 2018 to 2021). For the wider study: Nivolumab dosing was 3 mg/kg intravenously every 2 weeks, continuing until either disease progression or unacceptable toxicity. A peripheral blood immune signature of response to PD-1 blockade in classical Hodgkin lymphoma was defined using TCR beta sequencing and CyTOF.

The meaning of the sample's time point label: cycle 2 day 1 (C2D1) of nivolumab. All trial patients had relapsed after autologous stem cell transplantation, with cohorts A, B and C differing in prior brentuximab vedotin exposure. The trial cohort was composed of some 57 patients with relapsed/refractory classical Hodgkin lymphoma, for whom complete response, partial response or progressive disease was recorded as best overall response. Trial patients were treated with single-agent nivolumab in the multi-cohort phase II CheckMate 205 trial. An independent review committee assessed best overall response by applying the 2007 International Working Group response criteria. PBMCs from the trial were collected at three points: immediately before nivolumab initiation (C1D1), and during therapy at cycle 2 day 1 and cycle 4 day 1. Peripheral blood was collected in 8 mL Vacutainer Cell Preparation Tubes, from which PBMCs were isolated by centrifugation and then cryopreserved.

About this clone itself: Its target antigen remains unknown. Per-base qualities were not stored, and no clone one base away is much larger. Different DNA sequences within this sample yield the same CDR3.

Overall study outcomes, separate from this receptor: Trial patients with a complete response had baseline diversity similar to that of newly diagnosed patients, while partial responders and progressors had significantly lower diversity. CD4+ but not CD8+ TCR diversity rose significantly by C4D1 (p=0.0027 vs p=0.16), most apparent in complete responders (p=0.02). Only a single clinical trial cohort was studied, and what caused the repertoire differences, possibly disease activity or prior therapy, remained undefined. Lower diversity was observed in patients in whom nivolumab was started less than 1 year after ASCT, and these patients were excluded from later analyses so that confounding by immune reconstitution would be avoided. Newly diagnosed patients were reported to have lower baseline TCR diversity than healthy donors, and relapsed/refractory patients were reported to have lower baseline TCR diversity still.

The Qiagen DNeasy kit was used to extract genomic DNA both from unsorted PBMCs and from the negatively selected CD4+ and CD8+ fractions. TCR beta CDR3 regions were subjected to amplification by immunoSEQ multiplex PCR with primers that anneal to V and J segments. A synthetic immune receptor repertoire was used to minimize amplification bias, and any residual bias was removed computationally once sequencing was done. The published analysis was carried out like this. Custom Python scripts were used to quantify repertoire diversity as the Shannon entropy index. Unsorted, CD4+ and CD8+ repertoires were analyzed separately, except in combined analyses where CD4+ and CD8+ sequences were merged in silico. A clone was considered expanded if an increase in frequency of at least 2-fold after treatment relative to C1D1 was found, and a pseudocount of 0.5 was applied to clones undetected at baseline. Singleton clones were defined as clones with 0 or 1 copy at C1D1, and non-singleton clones were defined as clones with 2 or more copies. Clones expanded in unsorted samples were assigned a CD4+, CD8+ or unknown annotation through matching of protein sequences in sorted samples from the same patient. Wilcoxon tests on paired samples were used to test diversity changes from C1D1 to C4D1. Drawn from immuneACCESS, this table holds only the in-frame rearrangements with V and J called that TCRdb kept. Clones are partly lost; checked studies trace under half to an unresolved V gene and leave the rest unexplained. V and J calls and clone size are those listed in that table; D and trimming were worked out from the DNA. For this sample the table gives around 150,000 clones, of which about 81% were detected only once. 9.2% of the sample rests with the top ten.

The receptor's source is a human donor with classical Hodgkin lymphoma. Sample: peripheral blood mononuclear cells (PBMCs), taken before the second cycle of nivolumab.

This receptor carries the CDR3 CASSLQGGLGTEAFF. In nucleotide form, the sequence is TGTGCCAGTTCTCTCCAGGGGGGCCTGGGAACTGAAGCTTTCTTT. The rearrangement combines TRBV18 with TRBJ1-1; TRBD1 lines up with 7 middle nucleotides. The germline V end is reduced by 9 bases and the J end by 5 bases; junction bases left unmatched: 15. The germline V gene sets CDR1 to KGHSH and CDR2 to LQKENI. The CDR3 starts with the cysteine, ends with the phenylalanine, and has 15 residues. The CDR3 DNA has 45 bases and is translated from base 1.